The source of this T cell receptor (beta chain) is a study of CD8 T cells in ankylosing spondylitis. Overall study findings and caveats: The study identified a TCR beta motif of under 10 highly homologous variants that appeared characteristic of ankylosing spondylitis blood. Clones linked with disease were CD8+ and fairly uncommon in the peripheral blood. Disease-linked clones reportedly showed significant enrichment in matched ankylosing spondylitis synovial fluid.

Each TCR beta library was made by quantitative 5'-RACE that incorporated molecular barcodes. TCRdb reprocessed the 5' RACE reads with MiXCR, giving one entry per CDR3 protein. The data show about 300,000 distinct CDR3 sequences, roughly 20% seen once. This clonotype was found a few times. Its specificity is not known. Sequencing was done on a sample of blood, either unsorted or a sorted T cell fraction (not recorded which). This clonotype was obtained from a female donor with ankylosing spondylitis or in good health (not recorded which).

The CDR3 DNA reads as TGTGCCATCCAGGGCGGGAGCTACGAGCAGTACTTC. Amino acids: CAIQGGSYEQYF. The V call is TRBV10-3, the J call TRBJ2-7; 7 bases are a match to TRBD2. This CDR3 contains 12 residues. Looked up from germline, CDR1 is ENHRY and CDR2 is SYGVKD. The V gene end was trimmed by 8 bases and the J gene end by 3 bases; junction bases not matched to a gene: 4.